The rows below give T cell receptor beta chains drawn from one sample of a study of blood T cell repertoires in COVID-19. Measured with immunoSEQ multiplex PCR; TCRdb has only the in-frame clones, and not every one. The sample lists about 300,000 clones; 80% to 95% were seen once. Sequencing was done on a sample of peripheral blood. The receptor source for this set is a woman aged 25 to 39 with COVID-19, enrolled during active disease. Both conserved end residues are part of each CDR3. The D gene is left open where the match is weak. Clone size appears in some rows only: once, few, many, or a class for an expanded clone.

CDR3aa: CATLLGDRGKLFF; CDR3nt: TGTGCCACCCTTTTAGGGGACAGGGGAAAACTGTTTTTT; j_gene: TRBJ1-4; d_gene: TRBD1; v_gene: TRBV28; abundance: .; len: 13
CDR3aa: CASSPTRGTGGNEQFF; CDR3nt: TGCGCCAGCAGCCCCACAAGGGGGACAGGGGGCAATGAGCAGTTCTTC; j_gene: TRBJ2-1; d_gene: TRBD1; v_gene: TRBV4-1; abundance: .; len: 16
CDR3aa: CASSFQGSSNQPQHF; CDR3nt: TGTGCCAGCAGTTTTCAGGGAAGTAGCAATCAGCCCCAGCATTTT; j_gene: TRBJ1-5; d_gene: .; v_gene: TRBV6-6; abundance: once; len: 15
CDR3aa: CSVGGGSGVDEQYF; CDR3nt: TGCAGCGTGGGCGGCGGTAGCGGGGTGGACGAGCAGTACTTC; j_gene: TRBJ2-7; d_gene: TRBD2; v_gene: TRBV29-1; abundance: many; len: 14
CDR3aa: CASSLATSGVREQYF; CDR3nt: TGTGCCAGCAGCTTAGCGACTAGCGGGGTGCGCGAGCAGTACTTC; j_gene: TRBJ2-7; d_gene: TRBD2; v_gene: TRBV7-9; abundance: .; len: 15
CDR3aa: CSAWMGGRGDIQYF; CDR3nt: TGCAGCGCCTGGATGGGGGGCAGGGGGGACATTCAGTACTTC; j_gene: TRBJ2-4; d_gene: .; v_gene: TRBV29-1; abundance: .; len: 14
CDR3aa: CASSPGLAGIYEQYF; CDR3nt: TGCGCCAGCAGCCCGGGACTAGCGGGAATCTACGAGCAGTACTTC; j_gene: TRBJ2-7; d_gene: TRBD2; v_gene: TRBV5-1; abundance: .; len: 15
CDR3aa: CASSYSSSGNTIYF; CDR3nt: TGTGCCAGCAGTTATAGTAGCTCTGGAAACACCATATATTTT; j_gene: TRBJ1-3; d_gene: .; v_gene: TRBV6-5; abundance: .; len: 14
CDR3aa: CASSAYRGYSYEQYF; CDR3nt: TGTGCCAGCAGCGCCTACAGGGGATACTCCTACGAGCAGTACTTC; j_gene: TRBJ2-7; d_gene: TRBD1; v_gene: TRBV7-2; abundance: .; len: 15
CDR3aa: CASTARGTGDEKLFF; CDR3nt: TGTGCCAGCACTGCCAGGGGGACAGGGGATGAAAAACTGTTTTTT; j_gene: TRBJ1-4; d_gene: TRBD1; v_gene: TRBV11-2; abundance: once; len: 15
CDR3aa: CASSLTTGQSNTEAFF; CDR3nt: TGTGCCAGCTCTCTAACCACGGGACAGTCGAACACTGAAGCTTTCTTT; j_gene: TRBJ1-1; d_gene: TRBD1; v_gene: TRBV18; abundance: once; len: 16
CDR3aa: CASRPPGRGGGYTF; CDR3nt: TGTGCCAGCAGACCTCCGGGGAGGGGGGGTGGCTACACCTTC; j_gene: TRBJ1-2; d_gene: .; v_gene: TRBV6-5; abundance: .; len: 14
CDR3aa: CASSEPSDRALDGYTF; CDR3nt: TGTGCCAGCAGTGAACCGTCGGACAGGGCCCTTGATGGCTACACCTTC; j_gene: TRBJ1-2; d_gene: TRBD1; v_gene: TRBV6-1; abundance: .; len: 16
CDR3aa: CASRLPGQGKQYF; CDR3nt: TGTGCCAGCAGGTTGCCGGGACAGGGAAAGCAGTACTTC; j_gene: TRBJ2-7; d_gene: TRBD1; v_gene: TRBV7-2; abundance: .; len: 13
CDR3aa: CATSLPESGTRKFNEQFF; CDR3nt: TGTGCCACCAGCCTCCCCGAGAGTGGGACTAGAAAATTCAATGAGCAGTTCTTC; j_gene: TRBJ2-1; d_gene: TRBD2; v_gene: TRBV15; abundance: .; len: 18
CDR3aa: CASSWSHGLRNTGELFF; CDR3nt: TGTGCCAGTAGTTGGTCCCACGGACTGAGGAACACCGGGGAGCTGTTTTTT; j_gene: TRBJ2-2; d_gene: .; v_gene: TRBV19; abundance: .; len: 17
CDR3aa: CASSLSGRFYTF; CDR3nt: TGTGCCAGCAGTTTATCGGGGCGGTTCTACACCTTC; j_gene: TRBJ1-2; d_gene: .; v_gene: TRBV27; abundance: .; len: 12
CDR3aa: CATSRSSGRGIDYGYTF; CDR3nt: TGTGCCACCAGCAGATCTTCAGGACGGGGGATCGACTATGGCTACACCTTC; j_gene: TRBJ1-2; d_gene: .; v_gene: TRBV15; abundance: .; len: 17
CDR3aa: CASSLLTSGEQFF; CDR3nt: TGTGCCAGCAGCTTGTTAACTAGCGGGGAGCAGTTCTTC; j_gene: TRBJ2-1; d_gene: TRBD2; v_gene: TRBV7-3; abundance: .; len: 13
CDR3aa: CASSLAGNSYEQYF; CDR3nt: TGTGCCAGCAGTCTAGCGGGAAATTCCTACGAGCAGTACTTC; j_gene: TRBJ2-7; d_gene: TRBD2; v_gene: TRBV7-9; abundance: many; len: 14